The 28 T cell receptor beta chains below were found in one sample sequenced in a study of Ad26.COV2.S vaccination and SARS-CoV-2 variants (dated by TCRdb to the early 2020s). The treatment or condition label, read with the paper, signifies: some 20 received Ad26.COV2.S at low or high dose, single or two shots; about 5 received placebo; per-sample allocation not given. Repertoires of vaccine and placebo recipients were sequenced from samples collected on day 63 after the first injection. The method was the immunoSEQ multiplex PCR assay. TCRdb retrieved this table from immuneACCESS and kept in-frame rearrangements only. Not all clones are present; in checked studies, unresolved V genes account for under half, and no reason is known for the remainder. For this sample the table gives more than 300,000 clones, of which 85% were detected only once. Of the sample, under 2.5% is held by the ten largest clones.

Sequencing was performed on peripheral blood, taken in a trial of Ad26.COV2.S vaccine versus placebo. These receptors were collected from a person between 18 and 59 years old who received the Ad26.COV2.S COVID-19 vaccine or a placebo.

The gene calls are TRBV7-3 and TRBJ2-1, with D perhaps TRBD1 (5 bases). Trimming pared 5 bases from V and 5 bases from J, leaving 16 bases between. The CDR3 has 15 residues. The germline V gene encodes CDR1 SGHTA and CDR2 FQGTGA. This CDR3 reads CASSRRQLFNNEQFF. CDR3 in DNA: TGTGCCAGCAGCCGTCGACAGCTTTTCAACAATGAGCAGTTCTTC.

V and J are TRBV20-1 and TRBJ2-3; D gene ambiguous. This CDR3 is 13 amino acids long. V lost 3 bases and J lost 0, with 7 bases in between. The germline V gene has CDR1 DFQATT and CDR2 SNEGSKA (reference sequence). Here the CDR3 DNA reads TGCAGTGCTAGTTTCGTAAGCACAGATACGCAGTATTTT. This codes for CSASFVSTDTQYF.

The chain combines TRBV28 with TRBJ1-1; D unclear. Germline V CDR1 and CDR2: MDHEN, SYDVKM. V was cut by 2 bases and J by 8 bases, with 9 bases left in between. The CDR3 runs to 12 residues. The chain's CDR3 is CASSLRAGEAFF. The CDR3 DNA sequence: TGTGCCAGCAGTTTAAGGGCAGGAGAAGCTTTCTTT.

The J gene is TRBJ2-1, the V gene TRBV5-1; weak D call: TRBD2 (5 bases). The CDR3 is 14 residues long. V was trimmed by 0 bases and J by 9 bases, leaving 13 bases between them. CDR1 and CDR2 from the germline V gene are SGHRS and YFSETQ. This CDR3 reads CASSLAIEGGEQFF. In DNA form, the CDR3 reads TGCGCCAGCAGCTTGGCCATCGAGGGTGGTGAGCAGTTCTTC. Based on the CDR3 plus reference TRBV5-1 and TRBJ2-1, the full variable domain is KAGVTQTPRYLIKTRGQQVTLSCSPISGHRSVSWYQQTPGQGLQFLFEYFSETQRNKGNFPGRFSGRQFSNSRSEMNVSTLELGDSALYLCASSLAIEGGEQFFGPGTRLTVL.

V is TRBV19 and J is TRBJ1-5, with 10 bases matching TRBD1. Germline CDR1 and CDR2: LNHDA and SQIVND (reference sequence). The V and J ends lost 5 bases and 5 bases, in that order; junction bases with no gene match: 0. The CDR3 extends over 13 amino acids. The CDR3 reads CASSGTGDQPQHF. CDR3 bases: TGTGCCAGTAGTGGGACAGGGGATCAGCCCCAGCATTTT.

J is TRBJ1-1 and V is TRBV19; TRBD1 might be the D (6 bases). The CDR3 is 16 amino acids. Germline CDR1 is LNHDA and CDR2 is SQIVND (reference sequence). V lost 4 bases and J lost 0, with 15 bases in between. CDR3 loop: CASSTGTTTMNTEAFF. The CDR3 DNA reads TGTGCCAGTAGTACCGGGACAACCACCATGAACACTGAAGCTTTCTTT.

This sequence joins TRBV12-3 or TRBV12-4 and TRBJ2-5; maybe TRBD2 (6 bases). The CDR3 sequence is 13 residues long. Deletions cut 1 base from V and 4 bases from J, with 7 bases between. The CDR3 DNA reads TGTGCCAGCAGTTTAGGGGACTTAGAGACCCAGTACTTC. The encoded protein is CASSLGDLETQYF.

The chain carries TRBV6-2 or TRBV6-3 and TRBJ2-2, with 8 bases aligning to TRBD1. Germline V lookup: CDR1 MNHEY, CDR2 SVGEGT. This CDR3 spans 15 amino acids. Unmatched junction bases numbered 8, after V lost 5 bases and J lost 6 bases. CDR3 sequence reads: CASSVDRGRAGELFF. The CDR3 region has the DNA TGTGCCAGCAGTGTTGACAGGGGAAGGGCCGGGGAGCTGTTTTTT.

This clone showed up just once. This chain connects TRBV2 to TRBJ1-5, with TRBD1 as a possible D gene (5 bases). CDR3 length equals 14 residues. V lost 3 bases, J lost 4 bases, and 10 bases lay in between. The V gene's germline CDR1 is SNHLY and CDR2 FYNNEI. The CDR3 reads CASSEGRVNQPQHF. The DNA for the CDR3 is TGTGCCAGCAGTGAGGGACGGGTGAATCAGCCCCAGCATTTT. Variable domain in full (rest from reference TRBV2 and TRBJ1-5): EPEVTQTPSHQVTQMGQEVILRCVPISNHLYFYWYRQILGQKVEFLVSFYNNEISEKSEIFDDQFSVERPDGSNFTLKIRSTKLEDSAMYFCASSEGRVNQPQHFGDGTRLSIL.

On this clone: The junction does not match germline at one end; this may be a read error. The chain employs TRBV28 and TRBJ2-7; D is perhaps TRBD1 (6 bases). The germline V gene has CDR1 MDHEN and CDR2 SYDVKM. The CDR3 is made up of 13 amino acids. As DNA, the CDR3 is TGTGCCAGCAGCCTAAGGGGACGGAACAGGGAGTCCTTC. It is translated as CASSLRGRNRESF.

J is TRBJ1-2 and V is TRBV5-1; TRBD1 is a possible D gene (5 bases). Germline lookup yields CDR1 SGHRS and CDR2 YFSETQ. Trimming took off 0 bases at V and 3 bases at J, with 9 bases between the two ends. This CDR3 comprises 14 residues. CDR3 sequence reads: CASSLATGYYGYTF. The CDR3 DNA reads TGCGCCAGCAGCTTGGCTACAGGCTACTATGGCTACACCTTC.

The CDR3 protein is CASSPTGQGARSPLHF. The CDR3 region has the DNA TGTGCCAGCAGCCCCACCGGACAGGGGGCTAGATCACCCCTCCACTTT. The rearrangement uses TRBV28 and TRBJ1-6; TRBD1 aligns across 11 bases. V lost 6 bases and J lost 10; bases outside the gene matches: 11. Germline V lookup: CDR1 MDHEN, CDR2 SYDVKM. The CDR3 consists of 16 residues.

V gene TRBV9 combines with J gene TRBJ2-1; D might be TRBD2 (5 bases). Between the trimmed V and J ends, which lost 3 bases and 6 bases, there was a span of 16 bases. Germline V gene sequence: CDR1 SGDLS, CDR2 YYNGEE. The CDR3 is 15 residues long. CDR3 nucleotide sequence: TGTGCCAGCAGCGCCCTCCCGTATCGGGGCAATGAGCAGTTCTTC. This codes for CASSALPYRGNEQFF.

The V gene is TRBV9, the J gene TRBJ2-5; 8 positions agree with TRBD2. Germline trimming cut 2 bases from V and 2 bases from J; bases unmatched to any gene: 5. This CDR3 is built from 15 residues. Germline V CDR1 and CDR2: SGDLS, YYNGEE. The CDR3 bases are TGTGCCAGCAGCGTTTTTAGCGGGACGCAAGAGACCCAGTACTTC. It translates to CASSVFSGTQETQYF.

The chain combines TRBV18 with TRBJ1-5; D is perhaps TRBD1 (6 bases). The CDR3 contains 17 residues. Trimming stripped 3 bases from V and 3 bases from J, with 18 bases between. Germline CDR1 reads KGHSH; CDR2 reads LQKENI. The DNA of the CDR3 is TGTGCCAGCTCACCCCCGGTGACAGGAGTATCCAATCAGCCCCAGCATTTT. This encodes CASSPPVTGVSNQPQHF.

The chain joins TRBV7-3 to TRBJ1-3; D gene uncertain. V lost 5 bases and J 0 bases, leaving 14 bases between the germline ends. CDR3 size: 16 residues. The germline gives CDR1 SGHTA, CDR2 FQGTGA. Here the CDR3 DNA reads TGTGCCAGCAGCCAGTCCCGGGCTGGCTCTGGAAACACCATATATTTT. This translates into CASSQSRAGSGNTIYF.

The rearrangement uses TRBV27 and TRBJ2-7; D ambiguous. The CDR3 spans 13 residues. CDR1 and CDR2 (germline): MNHEY, SMNVEV (reference sequence). The ends were cut back, 6 bases at V and 2 bases at J, with 11 bases in the middle. For the CDR3, the DNA is TGTGCCAGCAGCGAAGGAGAGCCCTACGAGCAGTACTTC. Translation: CASSEGEPYEQYF.

Only a few counts were recorded for this clone. The gene calls are TRBV27 and TRBJ1-6; no reliable D call. Germline CDR1 and CDR2: MNHEY and SMNVEV (reference sequence). V was cut by 5 bases and J by 10 bases, with 18 bases left in between. The CDR3 contains 15 residues. CDR3 sequence (DNA): TGTGCCAGCAGTGACTTATCCCTTTACTTATCACCCCTCCACTTT. This translates into CASSDLSLYLSPLHF.

The chain is built from TRBV21-1 and TRBJ2-3; the table gives TRBD2 as D, unverified against the DNA. TRBV21-1 is listed as a pseudogene. The CDR3 sequence is 13 residues long. Written as DNA, the CDR3 is TGTGCCAGCAGCCGAAAGGCGGGAGATACGCAGTATTTT. Its protein is CASSRKAGDTQYF.

This chain connects TRBV5-6 to TRBJ2-2; D may be TRBD1 (5 bases). CDR1 is SGHDT and CDR2 is YYEEEE in the germline V gene. The CDR3 covers 15 residues. V lost 2 bases, J lost 0 bases, and 8 bases lay in between. This CDR3 reads CASSFLGANTGELFF. The CDR3 coding sequence is TGTGCCAGCAGCTTCTTAGGGGCGAACACCGGGGAGCTGTTTTTT.

This clone was counted once. The chain combines TRBV5-1 with TRBJ2-3, with D uncertain. Germline V gene data show CDR1 as SGHRS and CDR2 as YFSETQ. V was trimmed by 0 bases and J by 5 bases, leaving 7 bases between them. The CDR3 runs 13 residues. The CDR3 reads CASSLAPEDTQYF. The DNA for the CDR3 is TGCGCCAGCAGCTTGGCCCCGGAAGATACGCAGTATTTT.

The chain links TRBV6-5 to TRBJ1-4, with TRBD1 matching over 10 bases. The V gene's germline CDR1 is MNHEY and CDR2 SVGAGI. V shed 6 bases, J shed 5 bases, and the junction held 3 bases outside the gene matches. The CDR3 is 14 amino acids. The CDR3 sequence: CASRKTGGNEKLFF. The CDR3 DNA sequence: TGTGCCAGCAGGAAGACAGGGGGCAATGAAAAACTGTTTTTT.

This chain connects TRBV18 to TRBJ1-2; 8 positions agree with TRBD1. J lost 6 bases, V lost 1 base, and 7 bases had no gene match. CDR3 length: 15 amino acids. Germline V gene lookup returns CDR1 KGHSH and CDR2 LQKENI. The DNA for the CDR3 is TGTGCCAGCTCACCACGCCAGGGGGCTGCCGATGGCTACACCTTC. It codes for CASSPRQGAADGYTF.

The V gene is TRBV12-3 or TRBV12-4, the J gene TRBJ2-5; unclear D gene. V dropped 5 bases and J dropped 5 bases, with 9 bases sitting between them. The CDR3 totals 12 residues. CDR3 in amino acids: CASSRSLETQYF. The CDR3 DNA reads as TGTGCCAGCAGTCGCAGTTTGGAGACCCAGTACTTC.

This clone was seen just once. The genes are TRBV4-2 and TRBJ1-2, with D unresolved. CDR3 length: 13 residues. V was shortened by 0 bases and J by 8 bases, with 10 bases between the two germline ends. Germline V CDR1 and CDR2: LGHNA, YNFKEQ. This CDR3 is CASSQEWAGGYTF. CDR3 bases: TGTGCCAGCAGCCAAGAATGGGCGGGAGGCTACACCTTC.

The chain recombines TRBV11-2 with TRBJ2-1; D is uncertain. This CDR3 comprises 16 residues. Trimming cost V 0 bases and J 10 bases, with 19 bases left between them. CDR1 and CDR2 from the germline V gene are SGHAT and FQNNGV. This CDR3 is CASSLDSSRPGLEQFF. In DNA, the CDR3 is TGTGCCAGCAGCTTAGATAGTTCACGGCCGGGCCTCGAGCAGTTCTTC.

This clone appeared a single time. The chain is built from TRBV27 and TRBJ2-6; TRBD1 matches 10 bases. Trimming took 5 bases from V and 0 from J; bases not matched to a gene: 10. This CDR3 is 19 amino acids long. CDR1 and CDR2 from the germline V gene are MNHEY and SMNVEV (reference sequence). DNA for the CDR3: TGTGCCAGCAGTCCACGGGGACAGGGGATGTACTCTGGGGCCAACGTCCTGACTTTC. Amino acid sequence: CASSPRGQGMYSGANVLTF.

V gene TRBV5-4 combines with J gene TRBJ1-1; no reliable D call. The CDR3 has 14 residues. CDR1 and CDR2 (germline): SGHNT, YYREEE (reference sequence). The ends were cut back, 0 bases at V and 5 bases at J, with 11 bases in the middle. The CDR3 DNA follows: TGTGCCAGCAGCTTGGTAGAAGCGGGAACTGAAGCTTTCTTT. Protein: CASSLVEAGTEAFF. Together with reference TRBV5-4 and TRBJ1-1, the CDR3 gives the full variable domain: ETGVTQSPTHLIKTRGQQVTLRCSSQSGHNTVSWYQQALGQGPQFIFQYYREEENGRGNFPPRFSGLQFPNYSSELNVNALELDDSALYLCASSLVEAGTEAFFGQGTRLTVV.